This note documents a single T cell receptor (beta chain) sequence. The specificity of this receptor is unknown. Base quality data are lacking; no much larger clone is found one base away. The sample belongs to a study of shared clonotypes between healthy human individuals (dated by TCRdb to about 2020). General notes on the study: Three men and two women, aged 18 to 49 years, made up the cohort. Per donor, three plates each were used for CD4 naive and CD4 memory, two for CD8 naive, and one for CD8 memory. Blood TCR repertoires of about five healthy adults were deeply sequenced to estimate repertoire size and the extent of clonotype sharing between individuals. Different laboratories and diverse techniques were used to prepare libraries and sequence TCR repertoires, to increase sequencing depth and limit assay-specific biases. Between about 0.94 and 8.9 billion PBMCs per donor were obtained by leukapheresis.

Results the study describes overall, beyond this receptor: Sampling was restricted to blood, and TCR repertoires in tissues likely differ from the TCR repertoires found in blood. Naive subsets generally had larger estimated clonotype richness than memory subsets did. Compared with non-shared clonotypes, clonotypes shared by all four sorted-subset donors had higher generation probabilities. Across a few donors, approximately 4.6% of naive CD4, approximately 4% of naive CD8, approximately 2.5% of memory CD4, and over 0.35% of memory CD8 clonotypes were shared. The small number of donors limited the genetic and exposure-history diversity represented. Pairwise subsampling indicated that sequencing depth was expected to affect the degree of clonotype sharing among donors. Even with the large sequencing depth, rarefaction of the sorted-subset datasets indicated that sequencing was incomplete.

The donors were healthy, HIV-negative adults who had no recently reported acute infections or vaccinations. Every donor was a Caucasian adult living in Nashville, Tennessee, USA. CD4+ T cells were enriched by magnetic negative selection, after which naive cells were positively selected on CD45RA and the negative fraction was taken as the memory subset. After blood collection by leukapheresis, PBMCs were isolated using Ficoll-Histopaque density gradient centrifugation and then cryopreserved in the vapor phase of liquid nitrogen. Analytical flow cytometry was used to check the purity and quantity of every magnetically sorted T cell population. Each sorted fraction had its genomic DNA isolated and then quantified by UV absorbance on a Nanodrop 2000c. Using the deep immunoSEQ assay, multiplex PCR amplified TCR CDR3 regions from genomic DNA. For each cell subset, the extracted genomic DNA was distributed evenly across all wells of several immunoSEQ 96-well plates, and each plate served as one replicate. For sorted subsets, around 200 ng genomic DNA, equal to approximately 30,000 T cell genomes, was loaded into each replicate PCR. Purified libraries were measured with a Qubit 3.0 fluorometer, size-checked on a Bioanalyzer 2100, and measured again with the KAPA Library Quantification kit. Every immunoSEQ 96-well plate was sequenced on a separate single-read 150-cycle Illumina NextSeq 550 flow cell. The original pipeline was this. Because only junctional sequences without quality scores were contained in the immunoSEQ output, filtering matching that applied to full-length reads could not be performed. To assign V/J genes and CDR3, sequences were annotated against IMGT germline references using PyIR, a Python wrapper for IgBLAST v1.9. Reads with weak V/J assignments (E-value above 1e-6), missing CDR3, stop codons, out-of-frame junctions, or ambiguous translated residues were removed. V3J clonotypes were defined as sequences sharing the same inferred V gene, J gene, and CDR3 amino acid sequence. To compute the percentage overlap between repertoires, the number of shared unique clonotypes was divided by the size of the smaller repertoire. RTK rarefaction, the Chao1 estimator, and Recon v2.1 estimates of unobserved clonotypes were used to assess repertoire richness. Generation probabilities were computed with OLGA for all TCRbeta clonotypes obtained by the gDNA method from several donors. Imported from immuneACCESS, the table was reduced by TCRdb to in-frame sequences with V and J called. These copies leave out some clones; in studies compared against another copy, an unresolved V gene accounts for under half, and the cause of the remainder is not known. V, J and clone size are those of that table, while D and trimming were read from the DNA. This sample comprises approximately 2,300,000 clones, 85% to 95% of them detected only once. The leading ten clones occupy approximately 0.39% of the sample.

Sequences were obtained from naive CD4+ T cells from PBMCs. The sample's cell subset or site label, in plain terms: CD45RA+ positively selected. The receptor was isolated from a man aged 18 to 35 in good health. Some clones in this sample may be carry-over from other donors' samples.

The CDR3 in this case is CASSYPSQGSYGYTF. The nucleotides are TGTGCCAGCAGTTACCCATCACAGGGGAGCTATGGCTACACCTTC. The chain couples TRBV6-5 to TRBJ1-2, with 7 junctional bases fitting TRBD1. The germline V gene provides CDR1 MNHEY and CDR2 SVGAGI. V ends up 2 bases short and J 4 bases short, with an unmatched junction base count of 7. Spanning cysteine to phenylalanine, the CDR3 consists of 15 amino acids. Solely the CDR3 DNA is kept, with 45 bases framed from the first base.